This entry lists 5 T cell receptor beta chains sequenced from one sample in a study of T cells in Graves' hyperthyroidism and ophthalmopathy. Amplification targeted TCR beta CDR3 regions from RNA transcripts. HTBI primers were employed in a first-round RT-PCR of the TCR CDR3. TCRdb passed the multiplex PCR reads through MiXCR, listing each CDR3 protein once. The repertoire holds 640,000 or so distinct CDR3 sequences, approximately 15% seen once, with 7.1% in the top ten. Sequenced material: blood. The receptors were gathered from a woman aged 18-29 years with Graves' ophthalmopathy.

The rearrangement links TRBV29-1 to TRBJ2-7; TRBD1 is a possible D gene (6 bases). The V end was cut by 4 bases, the J end by 0 bases, with 28 bases between. The CDR3 totals 19 residues. CDR1 SQVTM and CDR2 ANQGSEA come from the germline V gene. The CDR3 DNA reads as TGCAGCGTTGTCACCCTAGTATTCACAGGGTCCGTTTTCTCCTACGAGCAGTACTTC. Encoded protein: CSVVTLVFTGSVFSYEQYF.

This clonotype was detected ten times or more. The chain combines TRBV28 with TRBJ2-1; 9 bases align to TRBD2. CDR3 length: 15 amino acids. Losses at the gene ends were 10 bases for V and 5 bases for J; bases not matched to a gene: 12. Germline lookup yields CDR1 MDHEN and CDR2 SYDVKM. The CDR3 coding sequence is TGTGCCACACGGGCTAGCGGGGAGCGTCACAATGAGCAGTTCTTC. Residues: CATRASGERHNEQFF.

Note on this clonotype: Germline is not matched at one junction end, which may reflect a read error. The chain is built from TRBV7-9 and TRBJ2-7; 7 bases are shared with TRBD1. Germline assignment: CDR1 SEHNR and CDR2 FQNEAQ (reference sequence). CDR3 length equals 14 residues. CDR3 sequence: CASSYRTGSSEQYF. The DNA for the CDR3 is TGTGCCAGCAGCTATCGGACAGGCTCCTCCGAGCAGTACTTC.

This clonotype was seen a few times. V gene TRBV7-9 combines with J gene TRBJ2-2; possibly TRBD2 for D (6 bases). The CDR3 totals 17 residues. The ends were cut back, 2 bases at V and 1 base at J, with 14 bases in the middle. Germline V gene data show CDR1 as SEHNR and CDR2 as FQNEAQ (reference sequence). This CDR3 reads CASSLKGRRENTGELFF. The DNA for the CDR3 is TGTGCCAGCAGCTTAAAGGGGAGGAGGGAGAACACCGGGGAGCTGTTTTTT.

This clonotype appeared many times. V is TRBV2 and J is TRBJ1-4, with no clear D. CDR1 SNHLY and CDR2 FYNNEI come from the germline V gene. Trimming shortened V by 4 bases and J by 0 bases, and 9 bases separated the two germline ends. The CDR3 is 15 residues long. DNA for the CDR3: TGTGCCAGCAGTGGGTCGGTTGCAACTAATGAAAAACTGTTTTTT. This gives the protein CASSGSVATNEKLFF.